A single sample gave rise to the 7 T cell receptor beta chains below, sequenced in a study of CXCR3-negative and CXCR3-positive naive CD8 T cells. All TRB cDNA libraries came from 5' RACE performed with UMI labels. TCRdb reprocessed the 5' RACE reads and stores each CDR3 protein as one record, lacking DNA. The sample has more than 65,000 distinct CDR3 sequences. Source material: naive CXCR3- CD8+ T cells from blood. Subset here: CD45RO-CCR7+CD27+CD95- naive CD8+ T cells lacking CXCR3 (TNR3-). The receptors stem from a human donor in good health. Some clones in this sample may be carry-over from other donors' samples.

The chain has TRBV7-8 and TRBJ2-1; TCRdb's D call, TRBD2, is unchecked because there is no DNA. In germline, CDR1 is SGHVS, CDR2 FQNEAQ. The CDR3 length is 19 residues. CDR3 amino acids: CASSPGGVAGGPFHNEQFF.

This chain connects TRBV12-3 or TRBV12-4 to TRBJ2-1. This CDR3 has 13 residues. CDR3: CASGGSSYNEQFF.

The CDR3 protein is CASSHGTGPIYEQYF. The chain combines TRBV7-2 with TRBJ2-7; the TRBD1 assignment by TCRdb is unverifiable without DNA. The CDR3 is made up of 15 amino acids. CDR1 is SGHTA, CDR2 FQGNSA, per germline.

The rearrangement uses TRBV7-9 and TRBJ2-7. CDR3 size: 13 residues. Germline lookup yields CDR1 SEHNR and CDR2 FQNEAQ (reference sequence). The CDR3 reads CASSHFGSYEQYF.

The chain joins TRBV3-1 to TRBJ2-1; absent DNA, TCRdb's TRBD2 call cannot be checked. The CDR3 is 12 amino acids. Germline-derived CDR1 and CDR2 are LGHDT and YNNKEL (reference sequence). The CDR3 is CASSQGAGEQFF.

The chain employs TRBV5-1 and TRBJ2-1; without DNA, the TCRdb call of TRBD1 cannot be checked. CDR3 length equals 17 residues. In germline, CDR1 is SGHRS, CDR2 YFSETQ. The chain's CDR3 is CASSLGGYGTGNNEQFF.

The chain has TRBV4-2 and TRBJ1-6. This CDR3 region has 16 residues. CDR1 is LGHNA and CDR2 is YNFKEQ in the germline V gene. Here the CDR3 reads CASSQEETADNSPLHF.